This T cell receptor (beta chain) emerged from a study of T cells after yellow fever vaccination (dated by TCRdb to between 2018 and 2021). Study-level background: The SMART-Seq v4 Ultra Low Input RNA kit was used to prepare libraries from fractions with low cell numbers. Two healthy male donors, one aged 18 to 29 and one aged 30 to 40 years, were included in the cohort. To follow T-cell clones before and after primary and booster YFV17D yellow fever vaccination, bulk TCR alpha and beta repertoires were sequenced over time. Blood was collected at multiple timepoints before and after primary and secondary immunization, and bulk PBMC replicates and cell subsets were isolated.

Concerning this clonotype itself: The antigen this receptor binds is unknown. Qualities for individual bases were not recorded, and no much larger clone is one base off.

TCR cDNA was synthesized by 5'RACE template switching, which introduced a universal primer site and unique molecular identifiers. Priming of cDNA synthesis was performed from both the TCR alpha and TCR beta constant segments. Library amplification used two PCR steps, and the second PCR step added sample barcodes and sequencing adapters. Sequencing of the libraries was done on either Illumina HiSeq 2500 (2x100 bp) or NovaSeq (2x150 bp). Turning to the authors' computational methods: MIGEC handled demultiplexing of reads and collapsing into UMI consensus sequences, while MiXCR performed V(D)J alignment. Clonotypes responding to the vaccine were identified with edgeR on replicate PBMC samples, with the criteria of FDR below 0.01 and a log2 fold change above 5 up to day 15. Each bulk clonotype received a CD4 or CD8 identity based on whether the sequenced CD4 or CD8 repertoire contained that clonotype at higher abundance. Clones were called with MiXCR by TCRdb after fastp trimmed the public reads at Q25, and only in-frame beta chains were retained. Every distinct CDR3 protein forms one entry, paired with its most common genes and DNA. V and J calls and clone size were set by TCRdb, not the authors. For this sample there are some 670,000 distinct CDR3 sequences; approximately 13% appear just once. The top ten clonotypes cover 14% to 15% of the sample.

The CDR3 covers 14 residues, taking in both the cysteine and the phenylalanine. Only CDR3 DNA remains: 42 bases, in frame from the first base. Here V drops 3 bases and J drops 4 bases, and the junction holds 2 bases not matched to any gene. Sample treatment or condition, as interpreted from the label and publication: live attenuated yellow fever vaccine strain. Two biological replicates of bulk PBMCs were collected at each blood-draw timepoint. PBMCs were isolated from peripheral blood using a standard Ficoll-Paque protocol. RNA was extracted with TriZol from bulk PBMCs, CD4 and CD8 fractions, and dextramer-positive and dextramer-negative fractions. Overall results and qualifications from the work: Compared with the primary T-cell response, the secondary T-cell response was weaker but faster, peaking on day 5 rather than day 15. Because the study included only a couple of donors, the extent to which the findings can be generalized is limited. A small share of clonotypes occurred in both CD4 and CD8 compartments, likely arising from convergent recombination. FACS-sorted repertoires could contain abundant contaminating clonotypes from the bulk population, so computational filtering was required. Most clones expanded after primary vaccination (almost 97% of CD4 and around nine tenths of CD8) were re-detected after the booster, suggesting that broad memory maintenance occurred.

The chain is made from TRBV12-3 or TRBV12-4 and TRBJ1-1; 10 central nucleotides agree with TRBD1. The source of this sequence is a man aged 25 to 40 who received the YFV17D yellow fever vaccine. The material sequenced was PBMCs, taken on the day of the yellow fever booster vaccination. The bases are TGTGCCAGCAGTTTGACAGGGGGCCGCACTGAAGCTTTCTTT. It specifies CASSLTGGRTEAFF.